This TCR beta chain came from a study of shared clonotypes between healthy human individuals. Naive CD8 cells were CD45RO-negative, positively selected for CCR7, excluding terminally differentiated effector memory CD45RA+ cells. J lost 6 bases, V lost 4 bases, and 7 bases had no gene match. CDR3 length equals 15 residues. Germline V gene sequence: CDR1 SGHDN, CDR2 FVKESK. Several immunoSEQ 96-well plates shared each subset's DNA, each plate a replicate. DNA at 150 to 200 ng, around 30,000 T cell genomes, went into sorted-subset replicate PCRs. Measured with immunoSEQ multiplex PCR; TCRdb has only the in-frame clones, and not every one. The table records over 2 million clones, 85% to 95% of them present only once.

The clonotype was recovered from a man between 18 and 35 years old in good health. The chain joins TRBV14 to TRBJ2-3; TRBD2 matches at 10 bases. The sequenced sample was naive CD8+ T cells sorted from blood. In DNA, the CDR3 is TGTGCCAGCAGCCCCCTAGCGGGAGTGAAGGATACGCAGTATTTT. Protein product: CASSPLAGVKDTQYF. Using reference TRBV14 and TRBJ2-3 for the parts outside the CDR3, the full variable domain is EAGVTQFPSHSVIEKGQTVTLRCDPISGHDNLYWYRRVMGKEIKFLLHFVKESKQDESGMPNNRFLAERTGGTYSTLKVQPAELEDSGVYFCASSPLAGVKDTQYFGPGTRLTVL.